This is a list of T cell receptor beta chains from one sample in a study of OX40 agonist ivuxolimab in advanced cancers. TCRdb's copy holds only in-frame clones and misses some; the assay was immunoSEQ multiplex PCR. The sample lists around 100,000 clones, 90% to 95% seen once, with 2.6% in the top ten. Here the sequenced sample was CD4+ or CD8+ T cells sorted from blood, taken in a trial of the OX40 agonist ivuxolimab. The receptors come from an adult with an advanced solid tumor such as melanoma, head and neck, liver or kidney cancer. Each CDR3 is given with its conserved first and last residue. Each record gives: J gene, V gene, D gene, clone size, CDR3 protein, CDR3 DNA. The D gene is left open where the match is weak. Size tells how often a clone was seen (once, few, many) or the class of an expanded clone, and some rows leave it out.

j_gene: TRBJ2-4
v_gene: TRBV6-1
d_gene: TRBD1
abundance: .
CDR3aa: CASRATGIENIQYF
CDR3nt: TGTGCCAGCAGAGCGACAGGGATTGAAAACATTCAGTACTTC

j_gene: TRBJ1-3
v_gene: TRBV5-1
d_gene: .
abundance: .
CDR3aa: CASSSGTEGNTIYF
CDR3nt: TGCGCCAGCAGCTCAGGGACCGAGGGAAACACCATATATTTT

j_gene: TRBJ2-5
v_gene: TRBV11-2
d_gene: TRBD1
abundance: .
CDR3aa: CASSSPGQGQETQYF
CDR3nt: TGTGCCAGCAGCTCGCCGGGACAGGGCCAAGAGACCCAGTACTTC

j_gene: TRBJ2-7
v_gene: TRBV5-1
d_gene: .
abundance: .
CDR3aa: CASSLNSYEQYF
CDR3nt: TGCGCCAGCAGCTTAAACTCCTACGAGCAGTACTTC

j_gene: TRBJ2-3
v_gene: TRBV5-1
d_gene: .
abundance: .
CDR3aa: CASSTQGIGTDTQYF
CDR3nt: TGCGCCAGCAGCACACAGGGTATAGGCACAGATACGCAGTATTTT

j_gene: TRBJ2-2
v_gene: TRBV5-4
d_gene: .
abundance: .
CDR3aa: CASSWAAGELFF
CDR3nt: TGTGCCAGCAGCTGGGCAGCCGGGGAGCTGTTTTTT

j_gene: TRBJ2-5
v_gene: TRBV6-1
d_gene: .
abundance: .
CDR3aa: CASSVSRQTYQETQYF
CDR3nt: TGTGCCAGCAGTGTTTCTAGGCAGACGTACCAAGAGACCCAGTACTTC

j_gene: TRBJ1-1
v_gene: TRBV5-1
d_gene: .
abundance: .
CDR3aa: CASSSQGNTEAFF
CDR3nt: TGCGCCAGCAGCAGCCAGGGGAACACTGAAGCTTTCTTT

j_gene: TRBJ1-4
v_gene: TRBV7-9
d_gene: .
abundance: .
CDR3aa: CASSSQSRGSEKLFF
CDR3nt: TGTGCCAGCAGCTCCCAGAGTAGGGGTAGTGAAAAACTGTTTTTT

j_gene: TRBJ1-3
v_gene: TRBV5-1
d_gene: .
abundance: .
CDR3aa: CASSLSTGSLGNTIYF
CDR3nt: TGCGCCAGCAGCCTTTCCACAGGGTCCCTGGGAAACACCATATATTTT

j_gene: TRBJ2-1
v_gene: TRBV19
d_gene: .
abundance: .
CDR3aa: CASSIVVNEQFF
CDR3nt: TGTGCCAGTAGTATAGTGGTCAATGAGCAGTTCTTC

j_gene: TRBJ2-4
v_gene: TRBV5-4
d_gene: TRBD1
abundance: .
CDR3aa: CASSLGQGGNIQYF
CDR3nt: TGTGCCAGCAGCTTGGGACAGGGTGGAAACATTCAGTACTTC

j_gene: TRBJ2-1
v_gene: TRBV6-1
d_gene: TRBD2
abundance: .
CDR3aa: CASSESTSFTNEQFF
CDR3nt: TGTGCCAGCAGTGAATCGACTAGCTTCACGAATGAGCAGTTCTTC

j_gene: TRBJ2-7
v_gene: TRBV6-5
d_gene: .
abundance: .
CDR3aa: CASSYAASWQYF
CDR3nt: TGTGCCAGCAGTTACGCGGCGAGTTGGCAGTACTTC

j_gene: TRBJ1-1
v_gene: TRBV7-8
d_gene: .
abundance: once
CDR3aa: CASSLVSGTTMNTEAFF
CDR3nt: TGTGCCAGCAGCTTAGTTTCGGGGACAACTATGAACACTGAAGCTTTCTTT

j_gene: TRBJ1-2
v_gene: TRBV2
d_gene: .
abundance: .
CDR3aa: CASSEATANYGYTF
CDR3nt: TGTGCCAGCAGTGAAGCGACAGCTAACTATGGCTACACCTTC

j_gene: TRBJ1-5
v_gene: TRBV30
d_gene: .
abundance: .
CDR3aa: CAWSVHDNQPQHF
CDR3nt: TGTGCCTGGAGTGTTCACGACAATCAGCCCCAGCATTTT

j_gene: TRBJ2-6
v_gene: TRBV27
d_gene: .
abundance: once
CDR3aa: CASSGPEGANVLTF
CDR3nt: TGTGCCAGCAGTGGACCTGAAGGGGCCAACGTCCTGACTTTC

j_gene: TRBJ1-5
v_gene: TRBV2
d_gene: TRBD1
abundance: .
CDR3aa: CASFPGQGSNQPQHF
CDR3nt: TGTGCCAGCTTCCCGGGACAGGGTAGCAATCAGCCCCAGCATTTT

j_gene: TRBJ2-1
v_gene: TRBV19
d_gene: TRBD2
abundance: .
CDR3aa: CASSTVAGLTYNEQFF
CDR3nt: TGTGCCAGTAGTACAGTAGCGGGACTGACCTACAATGAGCAGTTCTTC

j_gene: TRBJ2-7
v_gene: TRBV28
d_gene: .
abundance: .
CDR3aa: CASSFSGTKSYEQYF
CDR3nt: TGTGCCAGCAGTTTCTCCGGGACGAAAAGCTACGAGCAGTACTTC

j_gene: TRBJ1-1
v_gene: TRBV5-1
d_gene: .
abundance: .
CDR3aa: CASSPRYDRNTEAFF
CDR3nt: TGCGCCAGCAGCCCCAGATACGACAGGAACACTGAAGCTTTCTTT

j_gene: TRBJ2-3
v_gene: TRBV18
d_gene: .
abundance: .
CDR3aa: CASSPQQGFADTQYF
CDR3nt: TGTGCCAGCTCACCTCAACAGGGTTTCGCAGATACGCAGTATTTT

j_gene: TRBJ1-1
v_gene: TRBV5-8
d_gene: .
abundance: many
CDR3aa: CASPGLNTEAFF
CDR3nt: TGTGCCAGCCCAGGGCTGAACACTGAAGCTTTCTTT

j_gene: TRBJ2-7
v_gene: TRBV4-2
d_gene: TRBD2
abundance: few
CDR3aa: CASSLRTSGAYEQYF
CDR3nt: TGTGCCAGCAGCCTCCGGACTAGCGGGGCGTACGAGCAGTACTTC

j_gene: TRBJ1-1
v_gene: TRBV18
d_gene: TRBD1
abundance: once
CDR3aa: CASSPATGGLGEAFF
CDR3nt: TGTGCCAGCTCACCTGCCACAGGGGGCCTCGGCGAAGCTTTCTTT

j_gene: TRBJ1-3
v_gene: TRBV6-5
d_gene: TRBD1
abundance: .
CDR3aa: CASSYSRTGGNTIYF
CDR3nt: TGTGCCAGCAGTTACTCGAGGACAGGCGGAAACACCATATATTTT

j_gene: TRBJ1-5
v_gene: TRBV19
d_gene: TRBD1
abundance: .
CDR3aa: CASSTGTGGNQPQHF
CDR3nt: TGTGCCAGTAGTACCGGGACAGGGGGTAATCAGCCCCAGCATTTT

j_gene: TRBJ2-3
v_gene: TRBV5-1
d_gene: TRBD2
abundance: .
CDR3aa: CASSWTSGGGDTQYF
CDR3nt: TGCGCCAGCAGCTGGACTAGCGGAGGGGGAGATACGCAGTATTTT

j_gene: TRBJ2-7
v_gene: TRBV7-6
d_gene: TRBD1
abundance: .
CDR3aa: CASSPGTGAYEQYF
CDR3nt: TGTGCCAGCAGCCCAGGGACAGGGGCCTACGAGCAGTACTTC

j_gene: TRBJ2-7
v_gene: TRBV6-5
d_gene: TRBD2
abundance: .
CDR3aa: CASSSGTPRGAEQYF
CDR3nt: TGTGCCAGCAGTTCCGGGACTCCGCGGGGGGCCGAGCAGTACTTC

j_gene: TRBJ1-3
v_gene: TRBV6-5
d_gene: .
abundance: .
CDR3aa: CASRSLGNTIYF
CDR3nt: TGTGCCAGCAGAAGCCTTGGAAACACCATATATTTT

j_gene: TRBJ2-6
v_gene: TRBV5-6
d_gene: .
abundance: .
CDR3aa: CASSLESRGRRANVLTF
CDR3nt: TGTGCCAGCAGCTTGGAAAGTCGGGGGCGCAGGGCCAACGTCCTGACTTTC

j_gene: TRBJ2-1
v_gene: TRBV5-1
d_gene: .
abundance: .
CDR3aa: CASSLAQKSFAAGRISYNEQFF
CDR3nt: TGCGCCAGCAGCTTGGCCCAAAAAAGCTTCGCGGCAGGGCGGATATCCTACAATGAGCAGTTCTTC

j_gene: TRBJ2-7
v_gene: TRBV7-2
d_gene: TRBD2
abundance: .
CDR3aa: CASSPFAGAYEQYF
CDR3nt: TGTGCCAGCAGCCCTTTTGCGGGAGCCTACGAGCAGTACTTC

j_gene: TRBJ2-1
v_gene: TRBV5-5
d_gene: .
abundance: .
CDR3aa: CASSISGSSYNEQFF
CDR3nt: TGTGCCAGCAGCATAAGCGGAAGCTCCTACAATGAGCAGTTCTTC

j_gene: TRBJ2-2
v_gene: TRBV28
d_gene: TRBD2
abundance: .
CDR3aa: CASSVPSGELGELFF
CDR3nt: TGTGCCAGCAGTGTCCCCAGCGGGGAACTCGGGGAGCTGTTTTTT

j_gene: TRBJ2-3
v_gene: TRBV7-9
d_gene: TRBD2
abundance: .
CDR3aa: CASSSSGSGTDTQYF
CDR3nt: TGTGCCAGCAGCTCTAGCGGGAGCGGCACAGATACGCAGTATTTT

j_gene: TRBJ1-2
v_gene: TRBV28
d_gene: .
abundance: .
CDR3aa: CASKLGRFPYGYTF
CDR3nt: TGTGCCAGCAAACTAGGGAGGTTTCCCTATGGCTACACCTTC

j_gene: TRBJ1-1
v_gene: TRBV4-1
d_gene: TRBD1
abundance: .
CDR3aa: CASSLGTGVGTEAFF
CDR3nt: TGCGCCAGCAGCCTCGGGACAGGGGTAGGCACTGAAGCTTTCTTT

j_gene: TRBJ2-1
v_gene: TRBV2
d_gene: .
abundance: once
CDR3aa: CASKDREQFF
CDR3nt: TGTGCCAGCAAAGATCGGGAGCAGTTCTTC